This TCR beta chain stems from a study of control samples from healthy donors and cancer patients. TCRdb keeps only in-frame clones here, not all; method: immunoSEQ multiplex PCR. The table has about 120,000 clones, about 90% seen once. Germline V gene sequence: CDR1 SGHRS, CDR2 YFSETQ. This CDR3 region has 14 residues. Trimming removed 1 base at V and 4 bases at J, with 12 bases between. The V and J genes are TRBV5-1 and TRBJ2-7; D is possibly TRBD1 (6 bases). The specimen was blood. The TCR was taken from a man between 45 and 60 years old in good health. CDR3 region: CASSLNLQGYEQYF. DNA for the CDR3: TGCGCCAGCAGCTTGAACCTACAGGGATACGAGCAGTACTTC.